Following are 20 T cell receptor beta chains from one sample sequenced in a study of beta chain features in type 1 diabetes. Whole-study results and caveats: Patients with Type 1 diabetes showed moderately but significantly shorter TCRB CDR3s in all four CD4+ subsets.

For these receptors, no antigen is known. TCRB transcripts that were expressed got sequenced, as all of the isolated RNA had been reverse transcribed. Method: immunoSEQ multiplex PCR; TCRdb's copy keeps in-frame clones and lacks some. The profile shows 500,000 to 650,000 clones, 12% of them singletons. Sequenced input: naive CD4+ T cells from blood. These receptor sequences come from a man aged 25 to 40 with type 1 diabetes.

The chain is built from TRBV6-6 and TRBJ1-2, with 7 bases aligning to TRBD1. V lost 6 bases, J lost 0 bases, and 1 base stayed unmatched. The CDR3 contains 13 residues. CDR1 and CDR2 from the germline V gene are MNHNY and SVGAGI (reference sequence). CDR3 protein: CASSGTANYGYTF. The CDR3 bases are TGTGCCAGCAGCGGGACAGCTAACTATGGCTACACCTTC.

This clone was detected only a few times. The chain joins TRBV30 to TRBJ2-1, with a tentative D call TRBD1 (6 bases). Trimming removed 2 bases at V and 4 bases at J, with 9 bases between. This CDR3 contains 13 residues. CDR1 and CDR2 from the germline V gene are GTSNPN and SVGIG (reference sequence). Here the CDR3 reads CAWSSGQYNEQFF. The CDR3, as DNA: TGTGCCTGGAGTTCCGGACAGTACAATGAGCAGTTCTTC.

The table lists this clone with a few counts. The gene calls are TRBV4-3 and TRBJ2-7; TRBD2 matches 10 bases. Germline V gives CDR1 LGHNA, CDR2 YSLEER. V was pared by 0 bases and J by 4 bases, with 12 bases of the junction left unmatched. This CDR3 is 18 amino acids long. CDR3 amino acids: CASSQDQLAGDTAYEQYF. CDR3 bases: TGCGCCAGCAGCCAAGATCAGCTAGCGGGGGACACAGCTTACGAGCAGTACTTC.

The chain is built from TRBV14 and TRBJ2-1; no firm D call. V dropped 8 bases and J dropped 12 bases, with 14 bases sitting between them. CDR1 and CDR2 from the germline V gene are SGHDN and FVKESK. The CDR3 consists of 11 residues. The CDR3 bases are TGTGCCAGCCTAAAGATAATGAGGCAGTTCTTC. Amino acids: CASLKIMRQFF.

A few counts support this clone. The chain uses TRBV5-1 and TRBJ2-2; a possible D gene is TRBD1 (5 bases). V dropped 4 bases and J dropped 3 bases, with 13 bases sitting between them. Germline CDR1 is SGHRS and CDR2 is YFSETQ. CDR3 length: 15 residues. This chain's CDR3 is CASSPGHGDTGELFF. DNA of the CDR3: TGCGCCAGCAGCCCCGGACACGGAGACACCGGGGAGCTGTTTTTT.

This clone appeared a few times. The V call is TRBV15, the J call TRBJ2-7; 8 nucleotides align to TRBD1. Trimming took 4 bases from V and 4 from J; bases not matched to a gene: 9. Germline V gives CDR1 LNHNV, CDR2 YYDKDF (reference sequence). This CDR3 spans 15 amino acids. The CDR3 DNA sequence: TGTGCCACCAGCAACCCAGGGACAGGCGTTTACGAGCAGTACTTC. Translating it yields CATSNPGTGVYEQYF.

The J gene is TRBJ1-1, the V gene TRBV19; a weak D match, TRBD1 (5 bases). Germline assignment: CDR1 LNHDA and CDR2 SQIVND (reference sequence). V shed 3 bases and J shed 7 bases, with 15 bases lying between them. The CDR3 runs 14 residues. CDR3: CASSIVRDHNEAFF. Here the CDR3 DNA reads TGTGCCAGTAGTATCGTACGGGACCACAATGAAGCTTTCTTT.

The V call is TRBV5-4, the J call TRBJ1-2; a weak D match, TRBD1 (5 bases). The CDR3 sequence is 14 residues long. The germline V and J ends were trimmed by 3 bases and 0 bases, with 9 bases remaining between them. Germline CDR1 reads SGHNT; CDR2 reads YYREEE (reference sequence). CDR3 loop: CASSWDVTNYGYTF. CDR3 DNA: TGTGCCAGCAGCTGGGACGTAACTAACTATGGCTACACCTTC. Complete variable domain (other parts from reference TRBV5-4 and TRBJ1-2): ETGVTQSPTHLIKTRGQQVTLRCSSQSGHNTVSWYQQALGQGPQFIFQYYREEENGRGNFPPRFSGLQFPNYSSELNVNALELDDSALYLCASSWDVTNYGYTFGSGTRLTVV.

The chain has TRBV7-3 and TRBJ1-5, with unresolved D. Per germline, CDR1 SGHTA and CDR2 FQGTGA. V gave up 4 bases and J gave up 0 bases, with 10 bases separating them. The CDR3 runs 15 residues. This chain's CDR3 is CASSSRMYSNQPQHF. The CDR3 nucleotides read TGTGCCAGCAGCTCTCGCATGTATAGCAATCAGCCCCAGCATTTT.

The genes are TRBV4-2 and TRBJ2-5, with 11 bases identical to TRBD2. Germline V gives CDR1 LGHNA, CDR2 YNFKEQ. This CDR3 has 19 amino acids. V lost 4 bases and J lost 5; bases outside the gene matches: 18. The CDR3 region is CASSPPQVAGGDTAETQYF. CDR3 DNA sequence: TGTGCCAGCAGCCCTCCCCAAGTAGCGGGGGGGGACACGGCCGAGACCCAGTACTTC.

The rearrangement joins TRBV25-1 to TRBJ2-1; 9 nucleotides agree with TRBD2. Looked up from germline, CDR1 is MGHDK and CDR2 is SYGVNS. The CDR3 length is 15 residues. Trimming at V came to 2 bases and at J to 8 bases, leaving 7 bases not matched to a gene. The CDR3 DNA sequence: TGTGCCAGCAGTGAAGCGGGGGGGCTCTCATATGAGCAGTTCTTC. Amino acid sequence: CASSEAGGLSYEQFF.

This clone was detected only a few times. This chain uses TRBV6-5 with TRBJ2-7, with TRBD1 identical over 7 bases. The CDR3 spans 15 residues. Germline lookup yields CDR1 MNHEY and CDR2 SVGAGI. V lost 6 bases, J lost 0 bases, and 8 bases stayed unmatched. The CDR3 loop is CASSISTGSSYEQYF. CDR3 bases: TGTGCCAGCAGCATTTCGACAGGGTCCTCCTACGAGCAGTACTTC.

The chain is built from TRBV4-2 and TRBJ1-1; tentative D call: TRBD1 (6 bases). Germline-derived CDR1 and CDR2 are LGHNA and YNFKEQ. The CDR3 is made up of 14 amino acids. V lost 0 bases and J 4 bases, leaving 9 bases between the germline ends. The CDR3 DNA sequence: TGTGCCAGCAGCCAAGACCTCAGGGGCACTGAAGCTTTCTTT. It yields the protein CASSQDLRGTEAFF.

The sample holds a few counts of this clone. This chain uses TRBV7-9 with TRBJ1-2; D uncertain. Germline CDR1 and CDR2: SEHNR and FQNEAQ (reference sequence). This CDR3 is 11 amino acids long. Trimming shortened V by 5 bases and J by 4 bases, and 5 bases separated the two germline ends. CDR3 nucleotide sequence: TGTGCCAGCAGCCGGGCCTATGGCTACACCTTC. Translated, it gives CASSRAYGYTF.

The chain recombines TRBV6-4 with TRBJ2-6; no clear D. CDR1 is MRHNA, CDR2 SNTAGT, per germline. The CDR3 runs to 14 residues. The V end was cut by 5 bases, the J end by 4 bases, with 9 bases between. The CDR3 here is CASSLTPGANVLTF. CDR3 coding DNA: TGTGCCAGCAGTTTGACCCCCGGGGCCAACGTCCTGACTTTC.

In its sample, this clone was seen a few times. The rearrangement uses TRBV11-2 and TRBJ2-1; D may correspond to TRBD1 or TRBD2 (5 bases each). The CDR3 has 16 residues. Per the germline V gene, CDR1 is SGHAT and CDR2 is FQNNGV. Trimming cost V 3 bases and J 8 bases, with 20 bases left between them. CDR3 nucleotide sequence: TGTGCCAGCAGCTTCCGGACACAGCTACTGGGGGATGAGCAGTTCTTC. Translated: CASSFRTQLLGDEQFF.

The rearrangement joins TRBV12-5 to TRBJ1-1; possibly TRBD1 for D (6 bases). CDR1 is LGHNT, CDR2 FRNRAP, per germline. Trimming left V 2 bases short and J 11 bases short, with 15 bases between. The CDR3 covers 13 residues. The CDR3 here is CASGLLSGELAFF. The CDR3 DNA reads as TGTGCTAGTGGTTTGTTGTCAGGGGAGTTGGCTTTCTTT.

The chain has TRBV13 and TRBJ1-5, with no clear D. The germline gives CDR1 PRHDT, CDR2 FYEKMQ (reference sequence). There are 13 residues in the CDR3. The V gene lost 2 bases and the J gene lost 5 bases, with 7 bases spanning the gap. The CDR3 loop is CASSLRGHQPQHF. The CDR3 nucleotides read TGTGCCAGCAGCTTACGAGGGCATCAGCCCCAGCATTTT.

The V gene is TRBV10-1, the J gene TRBJ2-5, with 7 bases that match TRBD1. J was trimmed by 1 base and V by 6 bases; bases with no gene match: 2. This CDR3 region has 13 residues. In germline, CDR1 is WNHNN, CDR2 SYGVQD (reference sequence). Here the CDR3 DNA reads TGCGCCAGCAGCGGACAGGTCCAAGAGACCCAGTACTTC. Protein sequence: CASSGQVQETQYF.

DNA of the CDR3: TGTGCCAGCTCACCGCAAGGACAGGGATATGGCTATGGCTACACCTTC. Encoded protein: CASSPQGQGYGYGYTF. The chain joins TRBV18 to TRBJ1-2; 8 nucleotides line up with TRBD1. The trim removed 3 bases at V and 4 bases at J, leaving 10 bases unmatched. The CDR3 sequence is 16 residues long. CDR1 is KGHSH and CDR2 is LQKENI in the germline V gene.